The 28 T cell receptor beta chains presented below share a single source sample, sequenced in a study of T-cell memory formation after mild COVID-19. Each CDR3 protein gets one entry after TCRdb re-called the 5' RACE reads with MiXCR. The table records hundreds of thousands of distinct CDR3 sequences, approximately 15% of them present only once. Sequenced input: PBMCs or a T cell subset sorted from them (not recorded which). These receptors were taken from a man between 18 and 35 years old who had mild COVID-19 (a few samples of this study predate the infection). Cell type and time point are not known.

The gene calls are TRBV20-1 and TRBJ1-3; weak D call: TRBD1 (6 bases). This CDR3 region has 15 residues. Germline assignment: CDR1 DFQATT and CDR2 SNEGSKA (reference sequence). Trimming stripped 3 bases from V and 2 bases from J, with 14 bases between. The chain's CDR3 is CSASDEAGAGNTIYF. Here the CDR3 DNA reads TGCAGTGCTAGTGACGAGGCAGGGGCTGGAAACACCATATATTTT.

This clonotype was found a few times. The J gene is TRBJ1-2, the V gene TRBV6-5, with a weak D call TRBD1 (6 bases). The germline CDR1 and CDR2 sequences are MNHEY and SVGAGI. The length of the CDR3 is 14 residues. Trimming shortened V by 2 bases and J by 4 bases, and 11 bases separated the two germline ends. The CDR3 here is CASSYGTKSYGYTF. CDR3 in DNA: TGTGCCAGCAGTTACGGGACAAAGTCCTATGGCTACACCTTC.

This clonotype has only a few counts. This chain links TRBV6-6 with TRBJ1-5; D unresolved. This CDR3 comprises 15 residues. V shed 0 bases and J shed 0 bases, with 6 bases lying between them. Per the germline V gene, CDR1 is MNHNY and CDR2 is SVGAGI (reference sequence). CDR3 sequence: CASSYSSNSNQPQHF. In nucleotides, the CDR3 is TGTGCCAGCAGTTACTCGTCAAATAGCAATCAGCCCCAGCATTTT.

This clonotype has more than one count but fewer than ten. This chain joins TRBV29-1 and TRBJ2-1; the match to TRBD2 covers 13 bases. This CDR3 has 15 amino acids. Germline CDR1 is SQVTM and CDR2 is ANQGSEA. J lost 4 bases, V lost 6 bases, and 6 bases had no gene match. The CDR3 here is CSVGLAGVKYNEQFF. The CDR3 nucleotides read TGCAGCGTCGGACTAGCGGGGGTTAAGTACAATGAGCAGTTCTTC.

The CDR3 sequence: CASSSGDRGLEAFF. The CDR3 region has the DNA TGCGCCAGCAGCTCGGGAGACAGGGGGCTCGAGGCTTTCTTT. The chain joins TRBV5-1 to TRBJ1-1, with 10 bases identical to TRBD1. The trim removed 3 bases at V and 11 bases at J, leaving 10 bases unmatched. The CDR3 runs 14 residues. From germline, CDR1 is SGHRS and CDR2 YFSETQ.

The chain couples TRBV19 to TRBJ1-2, with 8 bases identical to TRBD1. The J segment lost 4 bases and the V segment lost 6 bases, leaving 10 bases of the junction unmatched. CDR1 LNHDA and CDR2 SQIVND come from the germline V gene (reference sequence). CDR3 length equals 15 residues. The chain's CDR3 is CASRHLPGQAYGYTF. The CDR3 DNA reads as TGTGCCAGTAGACATTTACCGGGACAGGCCTATGGCTACACCTTC.

This clonotype was observed a handful of times. J is TRBJ2-3 and V is TRBV28, with D unresolved. This CDR3 contains 13 residues. V was clipped by 8 bases and J by 2 bases, with 11 bases between them. Germline CDR1 reads MDHEN; CDR2 reads SYDVKM. The CDR3 sequence: CASRAGPTDTQYF. CDR3 DNA: TGTGCCAGCCGGGCCGGGCCCACAGATACGCAGTATTTT.

This chain uses TRBV6-5 with TRBJ2-5, with TRBD1 matching over 10 bases. CDR3 size: 19 residues. Trimming took 0 bases from V and 3 from J; bases not matched to a gene: 13. From germline, CDR1 is MNHEY and CDR2 SVGAGI. Written as DNA, the CDR3 is TGTGCCAGCAGTTACTCCGGGACAGGGGTTTGGGGGGATGAAGAGACCCAGTACTTC. Protein: CASSYSGTGVWGDEETQYF.

The V and J genes are TRBV9 and TRBJ2-7; D uncertain. CDR3 length equals 13 residues. Looked up from germline, CDR1 is SGDLS and CDR2 is YYNGEE. Trimming took 0 bases from V and 0 from J, leaving 4 bases between them. The CDR3 DNA follows: TGTGCCAGCAGCGTAGCCAGCTCCTACGAGCAGTACTTC. Amino acids: CASSVASSYEQYF. Full variable domain (rest looked up from reference TRBV9 and TRBJ2-7): DSGVTQTPKHLITATGQRVTLRCSPRSGDLSVYWYQQSLDQGLQFLIQYYNGEERAKGNILERFSAQQFPDLHSELNLSSLELGDSALYFCASSVASSYEQYFGPGTRLTVT.

The chain joins TRBV7-6 to TRBJ2-5, with D tentatively TRBD1 (5 bases). This CDR3 has 15 amino acids. The germline V and J ends were trimmed by 5 bases and 2 bases, with 15 bases remaining between them. CDR1 is SGHVS and CDR2 is FNYEAQ in the germline V gene. The CDR3 DNA sequence: TGTGCCAGCAGCCTGACAGTCCGGACACAAGAGACCCAGTACTTC. Its translation: CASSLTVRTQETQYF.

V and J are TRBV7-2 and TRBJ1-4; D call uncertain. This CDR3 is 14 amino acids long. V dropped 5 bases and J dropped 7 bases, with 14 bases sitting between them. CDR1 and CDR2 from the germline V gene are SGHTA and FQGNSA. The CDR3 protein is CASSLTSSGEKLFF. CDR3 nucleotides: TGTGCCAGCAGCCTCACCTCTTCGGGTGAAAAACTGTTTTTT. Looking up the rest from reference TRBV7-2 and TRBJ1-4 gives the full variable domain: GAGVSQSPSNKVTEKGKDVELRCDPISGHTALYWYRQSLGQGLEFLIYFQGNSAPDKSGLPSDRFSAERTGGSVSTLTIQRTQQEDSAVYLCASSLTSSGEKLFFGSGTQLSVL.

This clonotype was detected many times. The rearrangement uses TRBV6-7 and TRBJ2-2, with TRBD1 identical over 7 bases. TRBV6-7 has ORF status, its function being uncertain. The CDR3 sequence is 16 residues long. Losses at the gene ends were 3 bases for V and 2 bases for J; bases not matched to a gene: 6. CDR3 in amino acids: CASSYEQGINTGELFF. The CDR3 DNA reads TGTGCCAGCAGTTATGAACAGGGGATCAACACCGGGGAGCTGTTTTTT.

The table lists this clonotype with a few counts. The J gene is TRBJ2-5, the V gene TRBV7-2, with 16 bases aligning to TRBD2. The CDR3 length is 17 residues. Germline V CDR1 and CDR2: SGHTA, FQGNSA. The ends lost 5 bases at V and 4 bases at J; junction bases unmatched: 7. DNA of the CDR3: TGTGCCAGCAGCAAGGGACTAGCGGGGGGGACAGGAGAGACCCAGTACTTC. Its protein is CASSKGLAGGTGETQYF.

This clonotype was counted between two and nine times. This chain uses TRBV5-6 with TRBJ2-5; D not resolved. The CDR3 runs to 12 residues. Deletions cut 4 bases from V and 1 base from J, with 5 bases between. CDR1 and CDR2 (germline): SGHDT, YYEEEE. CDR3 in amino acids: CASSGIQETQYF. The DNA for the CDR3 is TGTGCCAGCAGCGGGATCCAAGAGACCCAGTACTTC.

This clonotype turned up a few times. The gene calls are TRBV7-9 and TRBJ2-5; 9 positions agree with TRBD1. Germline values: CDR1 SEHNR, CDR2 FQNEAQ (reference sequence). J gave up 5 bases and V 5 bases, and 6 bases lay outside the gene matches. The CDR3 sequence is 14 residues long. The CDR3, as DNA: TGTGCCAGCAGCCCGGACAGGGGCCACGAGACCCAGTACTTC. It translates to CASSPDRGHETQYF. The entire variable domain, with the rest obtained from reference TRBV7-9 and TRBJ2-5, is as follows: DTGVSQNPRHKITKRGQNVTFRCDPISEHNRLYWYRQTLGQGPEFLTYFQNEAQLEKSRLLSDRFSAERPKGSFSTLEIQRTEQGDSAMYLCASSPDRGHETQYFGPGTRLLVL.

This clonotype came up many times. The chain carries TRBV4-1 and TRBJ2-7; the match to TRBD2 covers 10 bases. The CDR3 totals 15 residues. V shed 4 bases and J 0 bases; nucleotides not matched to a gene: 3. Germline CDR1 is MGHRA and CDR2 is YSYEKL. The CDR3 region is CASSLLAGASYEQYF. CDR3 DNA sequence: TGCGCCAGCAGCCTCCTAGCGGGGGCCTCCTACGAGCAGTACTTC.

This clonotype was picked up many times. The chain is built from TRBV6-6 and TRBJ2-7; 8 bases match TRBD1. The CDR3 sequence is 14 residues long. V shed 9 bases, J shed 1 base, and the junction held 8 bases outside the gene matches. Germline values: CDR1 MNHNY, CDR2 SVGAGI (reference sequence). In DNA form, the CDR3 reads TGTGCCAGTTCAGACAGGGGTGTTTCCTACGAGCAGTACTTC. Residues: CASSDRGVSYEQYF.

This clonotype was detected only a few times. The J gene is TRBJ1-1, the V gene TRBV28, with TRBD1 matching 8 bases. The trim removed 5 bases at V and 5 bases at J, leaving 13 bases unmatched. CDR1 and CDR2 from the germline V gene are MDHEN and SYDVKM. The CDR3 has 16 residues. The CDR3 DNA sequence: TGTGCCAGCAGTCCGAGCCGAGGACAGGGTCGGACTGAAGCTTTCTTT. This translates into CASSPSRGQGRTEAFF. Looking up the rest from reference TRBV28 and TRBJ1-1 gives the full variable domain: DVKVTQSSRYLVKRTGEKVFLECVQDMDHENMFWYRQDPGLGLRLIYFSYDVKMKEKGDIPEGYSVSREKKERFSLILESASTNQTSMYLCASSPSRGQGRTEAFFGQGTRLTVV.

This clonotype has a count of ten or more. V and J are TRBV7-2 and TRBJ1-2; D unclear. Germline CDR1 is SGHTA and CDR2 is FQGNSA. V lost 5 bases, J lost 4 bases, and 11 bases lay in between. The CDR3 has 13 amino acids. CDR3 loop: CASSPTSGYGYTF. Written as DNA, the CDR3 is TGTGCCAGCAGCCCTACTTCGGGCTATGGCTACACCTTC.

The chain employs TRBV7-9 and TRBJ2-3; D is unresolved. CDR3 size: 16 residues. The germline gives CDR1 SEHNR, CDR2 FQNEAQ (reference sequence). Trimming left V 3 bases short and J 0 bases short, with 13 bases between. This CDR3 reads CASSFSGLSSTDTQYF. In DNA form, the CDR3 reads TGTGCCAGCAGCTTCAGTGGGCTATCTAGCACAGATACGCAGTATTTT.

This clonotype was recorded a few times. This chain uses TRBV6-5 with TRBJ2-4; D possibly corresponds to TRBD2 (5 bases). Trimming shortened V by 2 bases and J by 8 bases, and 13 bases separated the two germline ends. The CDR3 spans 14 residues. Germline values: CDR1 MNHEY, CDR2 SVGAGI. The CDR3 spells CASSYNLDGDIQYF. The CDR3 DNA is TGTGCCAGCAGTTACAACCTAGACGGGGACATTCAGTACTTC.

This clonotype was seen more than once but under ten times. This chain uses TRBV7-9 with TRBJ1-2; D is ambiguous. Per germline, CDR1 SEHNR and CDR2 FQNEAQ (reference sequence). The CDR3 consists of 11 residues. Trimming cost V 2 bases and J 7 bases, with 5 bases left between them. The CDR3 nucleotides are TGTGCCAGCAGCTTAAAGGCTGGCTACACCTTC. Translation gives CASSLKAGYTF.

A few counts support this clonotype. The chain is built from TRBV28 and TRBJ2-7; D uncertain. Looked up from germline, CDR1 is MDHEN and CDR2 is SYDVKM. The V and J ends lost 5 bases and 2 bases respectively, with 13 bases between them. The CDR3 totals 14 residues. CDR3 in amino acids: CASSTGSWAYEQYV. The CDR3 region has the DNA TGTGCCAGCAGTACCGGTAGTTGGGCCTACGAGCAGTACGTC.

This clonotype turned up a few times. The chain employs TRBV11-2 and TRBJ2-5; either TRBD1 or TRBD2 may fit D (5 bases each). The CDR3 sequence is 14 residues long. Per germline, CDR1 SGHAT and CDR2 FQNNGV. V was trimmed by 1 base and J by 1 base, leaving 7 bases between them. In DNA, the CDR3 is TGTGCCAGCAGCTTAGCGGGGCCCCAAGAGACCCAGTACTTC. Amino acids: CASSLAGPQETQYF.

The chain joins TRBV5-5 to TRBJ2-7; 9 nucleotides match TRBD1. This CDR3 spans 18 amino acids. Losses at the gene ends were 0 bases for V and 3 bases for J; bases not matched to a gene: 13. CDR1 is SGHKS, CDR2 YYEKEE, per germline (reference sequence). CDR3 sequence: CASSLVFGQGKWGYEQYF. CDR3 DNA sequence: TGTGCCAGCAGCTTGGTCTTCGGACAGGGGAAGTGGGGCTACGAGCAGTACTTC.

The chain uses TRBV7-2 and TRBJ2-1, with 9 bases fitting TRBD1. The CDR3 consists of 15 residues. Trimming cost V 5 bases and J 4 bases; bases outside gene matches: 6. CDR1 SGHTA and CDR2 FQGNSA come from the germline V gene. CDR3 bases: TGTGCCAGCAGCCCGGGACAGGGTTATTACAATGAGCAGTTCTTC. Its protein is CASSPGQGYYNEQFF.

The chain uses TRBV7-3 and TRBJ2-1; 9 bases align to TRBD2. Trimming cost V 5 bases and J 8 bases; bases outside gene matches: 10. The germline gives CDR1 SGHTA, CDR2 FQGTGA. CDR3 size: 15 residues. The CDR3 DNA reads as TGTGCCAGCAGCACAACAAGCGGGGGGCACGATGAGCAGTTCTTC. This gives the protein CASSTTSGGHDEQFF.

CDR3 DNA sequence: TGCGCCAGCAGCTTCCAGGGTTCCCCCGAGCAGTACTTC. Residues: CASSFQGSPEQYF. J is TRBJ2-7 and V is TRBV5-1; tentatively, D is TRBD1 (5 bases). V was shortened by 2 bases and J by 6 bases, with 12 bases between the two germline ends. The CDR3 runs to 13 residues. Germline V gene sequence: CDR1 SGHRS, CDR2 YFSETQ.